This T cell receptor (beta chain) is drawn from a study of blood T cell repertoires in COVID-19. Study summary: Samples came from the United States, Italy and Spain, spanning acute and convalescent COVID-19. Nucleic acid was either cDNA or gDNA, and it came from T cells, B-cell-depleted T cells, or PBMCs.

Trimming removed 5 bases at V and 6 bases at J, with 7 bases between. The CDR3 loop spans 10 amino acids. Germline V lookup: CDR1 SQVTM, CDR2 ANQGSEA. Original data processing: Amplification from reference gene primers served as the basis for estimated nucleated cell counts. Assay used: immunoSEQ multiplex PCR; TCRdb lists only in-frame clones, some missing. The V and J calls and clone size come from that table; D and trimming were worked out from the DNA. The table records hundreds of thousands of clones, just under 85% of them present only once. Sequencing was done on a sample of peripheral blood. The V gene is TRBV29-1, the J gene TRBJ1-2, with D maybe TRBD1 (6 bases). This receptor was taken from a woman in her forties or fifties with active or convalescent COVID-19. DNA of the CDR3: TGCAGCGTTCAGGGGAATGGCTACACCTTC. It specifies CSVQGNGYTF.